These 32 T cell receptor beta chains were sequenced from one sample in a study of PD-1 blockade in classical Hodgkin lymphoma. The time point is: newly diagnosed, previously untreated cHL patient sample. Thawed PBMCs underwent magnetic negative selection to yield purified CD4+ T cells. Clones were read by immunoSEQ multiplex PCR, and TCRdb kept only the in-frame ones, dropping some. The sample contains more than 30,000 clones, around 89% of which appear only once. Sequenced material: CD4+ T cells from blood. The receptors derive from a human donor with classical Hodgkin lymphoma.

The chain links TRBV5-1 to TRBJ1-2; D is ambiguous. The germline V and J ends were trimmed by 2 bases and 9 bases, with 17 bases remaining between them. The germline V gene encodes CDR1 SGHRS and CDR2 YFSETQ. The CDR3 spans 14 residues. The chain's CDR3 is CASSFLERSLRYTF. CDR3 DNA sequence: TGCGCCAGCAGCTTCCTTGAAAGGAGTCTGCGCTACACCTTC. Full variable domain (missing parts from reference TRBV5-1 and TRBJ1-2): KAGVTQTPRYLIKTRGQQVTLSCSPISGHRSVSWYQQTPGQGLQFLFEYFSETQRNKGNFPGRFSGRQFSNSRSEMNVSTLELGDSALYLCASSFLERSLRYTFGSGTRLTVV.

This clone was observed a single time. The chain uses TRBV19 and TRBJ2-5, with 9 bases lining up with TRBD1. The V and J ends lost 5 bases and 4 bases, in that order; junction bases with no gene match: 8. The length of the CDR3 is 15 residues. Germline V lookup: CDR1 LNHDA, CDR2 SQIVND (reference sequence). CDR3 in amino acids: CASSALQGARETQYF. The DNA for the CDR3 is TGTGCCAGTAGTGCGCTACAGGGGGCGCGAGAGACCCAGTACTTC.

The chain recombines TRBV27 with TRBJ2-5; 11 bases align to TRBD2. Germline CDR1 MNHEY, CDR2 SMNVEV (reference sequence). Unmatched junction bases numbered 7, after V lost 4 bases and J lost 6 bases. CDR3 length: 15 residues. The CDR3 sequence is CASSYIAGGGKTQYF. The DNA for the CDR3 is TGTGCCAGCAGTTACATAGCGGGAGGGGGGAAGACCCAGTACTTC.

Only one count was recorded for this clone. The gene calls are TRBV5-4 and TRBJ2-5; 8 bases are a match to TRBD2. With the DNA end fitting TRBJ2-7 better, the J assignment may be wrong. Germline loops: CDR1 SGHNT, CDR2 YYREEE (reference sequence). The CDR3 extends over 16 amino acids. The CDR3 sequence: CASSLSRGGATYEQYF. CDR3 coding DNA: TGTGCCAGCAGCTTGAGCCGGGGGGGGGCAACCTACGAGCAGTACTTC.

The chain joins TRBV5-1 to TRBJ2-7, with 9 bases lining up with TRBD1. CDR1 is SGHRS and CDR2 is YFSETQ in the germline V gene. This CDR3 region has 15 residues. Losses at the gene ends were 4 bases for V and 4 bases for J; bases not matched to a gene: 9. CDR3 in DNA: TGCGCCAGCAGCCCGGGACAGGGTAACTCTTACGAGCAGTACGTC. Translating gives CASSPGQGNSYEQYV.

This rearrangement joins TRBV7-9 to TRBJ2-1; TRBD2 matches 9 bases. The germline V gene encodes CDR1 SEHNR and CDR2 FQNEAQ (reference sequence). V lost 4 bases and J lost 5; bases outside the gene matches: 12. The CDR3 extends over 17 amino acids. In DNA form, the CDR3 reads TGTGCCAGCAGCTCTCGTGGCGGGAGGGCCTTCCACAATGAGCAGTTCTTC. The encoded protein is CASSSRGGRAFHNEQFF. Using reference TRBV7-9 and TRBJ2-1 for the parts outside the CDR3, the full variable domain is DTGVSQNPRHKITKRGQNVTFRCDPISEHNRLYWYRQTLGQGPEFLTYFQNEAQLEKSRLLSDRFSAERPKGSFSTLEIQRTEQGDSAMYLCASSSRGGRAFHNEQFFGPGTRLTVL.

The chain recombines TRBV7-9 with TRBJ2-1; D possibly matches TRBD1 or TRBD2 (5 bases each). From germline, CDR1 is SEHNR and CDR2 FQNEAQ (reference sequence). V gave up 7 bases and J gave up 4 bases, with 14 bases separating them. The CDR3 length is 14 residues. DNA of the CDR3: TGTGCCAGCACCGGGACGGCTCCTTACAATGAGCAGTTCTTC. Encoded protein: CASTGTAPYNEQFF.

V and J are TRBV10-3 and TRBJ2-1; TRBD1 might be the D (6 bases). V gave up 0 bases and J gave up 8 bases, with 8 bases separating them. Germline values: CDR1 ENHRY, CDR2 SYGVKD. This CDR3 comprises 13 residues. CDR3 DNA: TGTGCCATCAGTGAGTCGAGGGGGTATGAGCAGTTCTTC. This sequence encodes CAISESRGYEQFF.

The chain links TRBV5-1 to TRBJ1-5; D may be TRBD1 (6 bases). Trimming took 0 bases from V and 7 from J, leaving 11 bases between them. The CDR3 has 14 residues. The germline V gene has CDR1 SGHRS and CDR2 YFSETQ. For the CDR3, the DNA is TGCGCCAGCAGCTTGGACGGGGGCCTACAGCCCCAGCATTTT. Translation gives CASSLDGGLQPQHF.

The chain recombines TRBV6-4 with TRBJ2-3; TRBD2 matches 9 bases. The CDR3 runs 15 residues. V gave up 3 bases and J gave up 7 bases; unmatched junction bases: 8. CDR1 and CDR2 from the germline V gene are MRHNA and SNTAGT. The CDR3 is CASSEFASGVYTQYF. The CDR3 DNA is TGTGCCAGCAGTGAGTTTGCTAGCGGGGTTTATACGCAGTATTTT.

This chain connects TRBV2 to TRBJ2-7; 9 nucleotides line up with TRBD1. Germline lookup yields CDR1 SNHLY and CDR2 FYNNEI. The V segment lost 3 bases and the J segment 3 bases; nucleotides outside the gene matches: 3. This CDR3 contains 14 residues. CDR3 in DNA: TGTGCCAGCAGTGAGTTGGGACAGGGCTACGAGCAGTACTTC. This codes for CASSELGQGYEQYF.

This chain connects TRBV2 to TRBJ2-3; 7 positions agree with TRBD2. Germline V gene sequence: CDR1 SNHLY, CDR2 FYNNEI. This CDR3 is built from 14 residues. The chain's CDR3 is CAKSGRGMGDTQYF. CDR3 DNA sequence: TGTGCAAAGTCGGGGCGGGGGATGGGGGATACGCAGTATTTT. Using reference TRBV2 and TRBJ2-3 for the parts outside the CDR3, the full variable domain is EPEVTQTPSHQVTQMGQEVILRCVPISNHLYFYWYRQILGQKVEFLVSFYNNEISEKSEIFDDQFSVERPDGSNFTLKIRSTKLEDSAMYFCAKSGRGMGDTQYFGPGTRLTVL.

The chain has TRBV11-2 and TRBJ2-1; TRBD1 matches 7 bases. Germline V gene sequence: CDR1 SGHAT, CDR2 FQNNGV. After removal of 4 bases from V and 6 bases from J, the junction contained 6 bases not matched to a gene. The CDR3 spans 14 residues. In DNA form, the CDR3 reads TGTGCCAGCAGCTCGTCCCGGGACAGCAATGAGCAGTTCTTC. Amino acid sequence: CASSSSRDSNEQFF.

This clone was detected a few times. The V gene is TRBV7-3, the J gene TRBJ2-3; 8 positions agree with TRBD2. The germline V gene encodes CDR1 SGHTA and CDR2 FQGTGA. This CDR3 is 15 amino acids long. V shed 3 bases, J shed 2 bases, and the junction held 4 bases outside the gene matches. The CDR3 DNA follows: TGTGCCAGCAGCTTCAACGGGAGGGACACAGATACGCAGTATTTT. The encoded protein is CASSFNGRDTDTQYF.

V is TRBV19 and J is TRBJ2-3; D is ambiguous. V shed 0 bases and J shed 5 bases, with 15 bases lying between them. This CDR3 is 16 amino acids long. Germline V gene lookup returns CDR1 LNHDA and CDR2 SQIVND (reference sequence). The CDR3 region is CASSIDAVQVGDTQYF. The CDR3 DNA reads TGTGCCAGTAGTATAGATGCGGTTCAGGTCGGAGATACGCAGTATTTT.

This clone appeared once. The chain is built from TRBV15 and TRBJ1-2, with D possibly TRBD1 on 5 matching bases. This CDR3 region has 17 residues. V was cut by 1 base and J by 2 bases, with 17 bases left in between. Germline-derived CDR1 and CDR2 are LNHNV and YYDKDF (reference sequence). CDR3 sequence reads: CATSRVLNAGGNYGYTF. The CDR3 DNA reads TGTGCCACCAGCAGAGTCCTAAACGCGGGGGGAAACTATGGCTACACCTTC.

The rearrangement uses TRBV2 and TRBJ1-1, with D maybe TRBD1 (5 bases). V lost 6 bases, J lost 1 base, and 12 bases lay in between. The CDR3 spans 14 residues. Germline CDR1 is SNHLY and CDR2 is FYNNEI. This CDR3 is CASRRGRENTEAFF. The CDR3 DNA follows: TGTGCCAGCAGGAGGGGCAGGGAGAACACTGAAGCTTTCTTT.

The CDR3 DNA follows: TGTGCCACCAGCAGAGATCAACTAGCTGCCGGGGAGCTGTTTTTT. Protein product: CATSRDQLAAGELFF. The chain combines TRBV15 with TRBJ2-2; D may be TRBD2 (6 bases). V was pared by 0 bases and J by 6 bases, with 11 bases between. The CDR3 has 15 residues. In germline, CDR1 is LNHNV, CDR2 YYDKDF (reference sequence).

The V gene is TRBV5-1, the J gene TRBJ2-1; D unclear. This CDR3 comprises 15 residues. From germline, CDR1 is SGHRS and CDR2 YFSETQ. Trimming left V 1 base short and J 5 bases short, with 13 bases between. In DNA form, the CDR3 reads TGCGCCAGCAGCTTGTGGCGCCTTTCTAACAATGAGCAGTTCTTC. Amino acid sequence: CASSLWRLSNNEQFF. The variable domain in full, completed from reference TRBV5-1 and TRBJ2-1, reads KAGVTQTPRYLIKTRGQQVTLSCSPISGHRSVSWYQQTPGQGLQFLFEYFSETQRNKGNFPGRFSGRQFSNSRSEMNVSTLELGDSALYLCASSLWRLSNNEQFFGPGTRLTVL.

This chain connects TRBV19 to TRBJ1-2; no reliable D call. CDR1 is LNHDA and CDR2 is SQIVND in the germline V gene (reference sequence). This CDR3 spans 13 amino acids. Trimming took 2 bases from V and 8 from J, leaving 12 bases between them. The CDR3 DNA follows: TGTGCCAGTAGTATACTTGAGGGTGCGGGCTACACCTTC. This codes for CASSILEGAGYTF. Drawing the rest from reference TRBV19 and TRBJ1-2, the complete variable domain is DGGITQSPKYLFRKEGQNVTLSCEQNLNHDAMYWYRQDPGQGLRLIYYSQIVNDFQKGDIAEGYSVSREKKESFPLTVTSAQKNPTAFYLCASSILEGAGYTFGSGTRLTVV.

V is TRBV29-1 and J is TRBJ2-3; TRBD2 might be the D (6 bases). The CDR3 totals 14 residues. The germline V and J ends were trimmed by 3 bases and 6 bases, with 16 bases remaining between them. The germline gives CDR1 SQVTM, CDR2 ANQGSEA. CDR3 nucleotide sequence: TGCAGCGTTGATGGCAGCGGGTCGGGCGATACGCAGTATTTT. Its translation is CSVDGSGSGDTQYF.

V usage is TRBV9 and J usage is TRBJ2-7, with TRBD2 matching over 9 bases. CDR1 is SGDLS and CDR2 is YYNGEE in the germline V gene. This CDR3 has 16 amino acids. V shed 4 bases, J shed 2 bases, and the junction held 10 bases outside the gene matches. CDR3 protein: CASSTHASGMAYEQYV. CDR3 DNA sequence: TGTGCCAGCAGCACTCATGCTAGCGGGATGGCCTACGAGCAGTACGTC.

A note on this clone: One end of the junction does not line up with germline, which may come from a read error. The rearrangement links TRBV19 to TRBJ2-2; D is undetermined. The CDR3 has 10 residues. Per the germline V gene, CDR1 is LNHDA and CDR2 is SQIVND (reference sequence). The CDR3 protein is CASCIGELFF. The CDR3 DNA reads as TGTGCCAGTTGTATCGGGGAGCTGTTTTTT.

V and J are TRBV18 and TRBJ1-1; the D gene is possibly TRBD1 (5 bases). V lost 4 bases and J 0 bases, leaving 27 bases between the germline ends. The germline V gene encodes CDR1 KGHSH and CDR2 LQKENI. The CDR3 length is 20 residues. The CDR3: CASSLRSQGPLVNLNTEAFF. CDR3 in DNA: TGTGCCAGCTCACTAAGAAGTCAGGGCCCTCTAGTTAACTTGAACACTGAAGCTTTCTTT. The variable domain in full, with the rest retrieved from reference TRBV18 and TRBJ1-1, is NAGVMQNPRHLVRRRGQEARLRCSPMKGHSHVYWYRQLPEEGLKFMVYLQKENIIDESGMPKERFSAEFPKEGPSILRIQQVVRGDSAAYFCASSLRSQGPLVNLNTEAFFGQGTRLTVV.

The rearrangement links TRBV7-8 to TRBJ2-7; tentative D call: TRBD1 (5 bases). The CDR3 extends over 19 amino acids. Germline V gene sequence: CDR1 SGHVS, CDR2 FQNEAQ. V dropped 4 bases and J dropped 1 base, with 26 bases sitting between them. Written as DNA, the CDR3 is TGTGCCAGCAGCTCCCTTTTCCTCATCCGGGCCAGGGAATCCTACGAGCAGTACTTC. It translates to CASSSLFLIRARESYEQYF.

The chain links TRBV5-1 to TRBJ2-3; either TRBD1 or TRBD2 may supply D (6 bases each). CDR3 size: 15 residues. The ends were cut back, 2 bases at V and 2 bases at J, with 12 bases in the middle. Germline values: CDR1 SGHRS, CDR2 YFSETQ. In DNA, the CDR3 is TGCGCCAGCAGCTTCGGGGGCGGACTCACAGATACGCAGTATTTT. Protein: CASSFGGGLTDTQYF.

This chain links TRBV7-9 with TRBJ1-1, with D uncertain. V was shortened by 7 bases and J by 4 bases, with 13 bases between the two germline ends. Per the germline V gene, CDR1 is SEHNR and CDR2 is FQNEAQ (reference sequence). The CDR3 spans 13 residues. CDR3 in DNA: TGTGCCAGCACCACGTGGGCGGCCACTGAAGCTTTCTTT. Its protein is CASTTWAATEAFF.

CDR3 bases: TGTGCCAGCAGCCAACAGACGGACGCTAACTATGGCTACACCTTC. It specifies CASSQQTDANYGYTF. The V and J genes are TRBV14 and TRBJ1-2; the D is unclear. The V end was cut by 2 bases, the J end by 0 bases, with 10 bases between. Germline V gene lookup returns CDR1 SGHDN and CDR2 FVKESK. The CDR3 runs to 15 residues.

The genes are TRBV27 and TRBJ2-5; D might be TRBD1 or TRBD2, each matching 5 bases. Germline CDR1 reads MNHEY; CDR2 reads SMNVEV (reference sequence). This CDR3 comprises 15 residues. Trimming shortened V by 6 bases and J by 1 base, and 15 bases separated the two germline ends. The CDR3, as DNA: TGTGCCAGCAGACCGGGGCTTTTGGTCCAAGAGACCCAGTACTTC. Translated, it gives CASRPGLLVQETQYF.

The CDR3 reads CASSIGSGGWGTEAFF. CDR3 nucleotides: TGTGCCAGCTCCATAGGGAGTGGGGGCTGGGGCACTGAAGCTTTCTTT. V is TRBV18 and J is TRBJ1-1; TRBD1 might be the D (6 bases). In germline, CDR1 is KGHSH, CDR2 LQKENI. The germline V and J ends were trimmed by 6 bases and 4 bases, with 21 bases remaining between them. The CDR3 is made up of 16 amino acids. The whole variable domain, remainder taken from reference TRBV18 and TRBJ1-1, is NAGVMQNPRHLVRRRGQEARLRCSPMKGHSHVYWYRQLPEEGLKFMVYLQKENIIDESGMPKERFSAEFPKEGPSILRIQQVVRGDSAAYFCASSIGSGGWGTEAFFGQGTRLTVV.

The V call is TRBV5-1, the J call TRBJ1-1; TRBD1 agrees at 8 bases. Germline CDR1 SGHRS, CDR2 YFSETQ. This CDR3 has 15 amino acids. J gave up 0 bases and V 6 bases, and 7 bases lay outside the gene matches. CDR3 loop: CASNSGGAMNTEAFF. CDR3 nucleotides: TGCGCCAGCAACTCAGGGGGCGCGATGAACACTGAAGCTTTCTTT.

This chain connects TRBV28 to TRBJ1-5, with a tentative D call TRBD1 (6 bases). Looked up from germline, CDR1 is MDHEN and CDR2 is SYDVKM. Trimming took 7 bases from V and 9 from J, leaving 19 bases between them. The CDR3 extends over 14 amino acids. CDR3 sequence (DNA): TGTGCCAGCACCCTGGAGGGGGGACACCGGCCCCAGCATTTT. It codes for CASTLEGGHRPQHF.